This section outlines one T cell receptor beta chain sequence together with its context. Diagnosing involved the use of clinical symptoms, serum thyroxine and TRAb, thyroid ultrasound and orbital computed tomography. TCR beta CDR3 regions were amplified from RNA transcripts. The HTBI primer set was used in a first-round RT-PCR of the TCR CDR3. MiXCR, run by TCRdb on the multiplex PCR reads, gives a single entry per CDR3 protein. The repertoire includes some 350,000 distinct CDR3 sequences, around a quarter of them detected once, and roughly 80% sits in the top ten. This entry belongs to a study of T cells in Graves' hyperthyroidism and ophthalmopathy. Germline-derived CDR1 and CDR2 are SGHTA and FQGTGA. V gave up 7 bases and J gave up 7 bases; unmatched junction bases: 11. The CDR3 covers 14 residues.

This clonotype was sampled from a man aged 50-60 years with Graves' hyperthyroidism. The sequenced sample was blood. This chain joins TRBV7-3 and TRBJ2-7, with 9 bases aligning to TRBD2. DNA of the CDR3: TGTGCCAGCATCAAAGCGGGAGGCGGGCATGAGCAGTACTTC. Its protein product is CASIKAGGGHEQYF.